Shown below are 10 T cell receptor beta chains from a single sample sequenced in a study of blood T cells in healthy people across ages. The authors ran a second PCR of about 7 to 11 cycles using a sample-barcoded 5' primer and a J-beta primer mix. A single record per CDR3 protein comes from TCRdb applying MiXCR to the 5' RACE reads. Altogether 500,000 to 650,000 distinct CDR3 sequences are present, about 26% being singletons, with the ten largest covering about 3.9%. These data were also reused for a study on T cells of mothers and their children.

Sequencing was carried out using blood. These receptors were collected from a boy aged 2 to 9 in good health.

This sequence joins TRBV6-5 and TRBJ1-1; D uncertain. Germline V gene data show CDR1 as MNHEY and CDR2 as SVGAGI. This CDR3 is 13 amino acids long. V was trimmed by 0 bases and J by 5 bases, leaving 7 bases between them. CDR3 sequence: CASSYSYETEAFF. Here the CDR3 DNA reads TGTGCCAGCAGTTACTCGTACGAGACTGAAGCTTTCTTT.

This clonotype has only a few counts. One end of the junction is discordant with germline, which a read error may explain. The chain carries TRBV12-3 or TRBV12-4 and TRBJ2-1; no definite D call. CDR3 length: 14 amino acids. This CDR3 reads CASTEHSSYNAQFF. The CDR3 coding sequence is TGTGCCAGCACCGAACATAGCTCCTACAATGCGCAGTTCTTC.

The CDR3 region has the DNA TGCAGTGCTAGAGATTGGGCAGGGGGAACTGGTGGCTACACCTTC. As protein: CSARDWAGGTGGYTF. The chain carries TRBV20-1 and TRBJ1-2; 7 bases fit TRBD1. CDR3 length: 15 amino acids. Trimming at V came to 0 bases and at J to 7 bases, leaving 11 bases not matched to a gene. CDR1 and CDR2 (germline): DFQATT, SNEGSKA (reference sequence).

This clonotype showed up just a few times. The V call is TRBV6-1, the J call TRBJ2-7; 7 bases fit TRBD2. Germline CDR1 and CDR2: MNHNS and SASEGT. CDR3 length: 17 amino acids. With 0 bases clipped from V and 5 bases from J, the junction kept 13 bases outside the gene matches. The chain's CDR3 is CASSEALAVPWGDEQYF. In DNA form, the CDR3 reads TGTGCCAGCAGTGAAGCCCTAGCGGTACCCTGGGGGGACGAGCAGTACTTC.

This clonotype was seen only a few times. With a much larger clone just one base away, this may be a read error. No conserved phenylalanine or tryptophan is present at the end of the CDR3, so a read error is the likely explanation. The J gene is TRBJ2-5, the V gene TRBV20-1; D gene uncertain. Germline V lookup: CDR1 DFQATT, CDR2 SNEGSKA (reference sequence). V lost 2 bases and J 7 bases, leaving 11 bases between the germline ends. CDR3 length: 12 residues. The CDR3 bases are TGCAGTGCTAGACCCAGTGAAGGGACCCAGTACCTC. It yields the protein CSARPSEGTQYL.

There are a few counts of this clonotype. The chain recombines TRBV5-1 with TRBJ2-5; 11 bases align to TRBD2. The ends lost 5 bases at V and 1 base at J; junction bases unmatched: 4. This CDR3 has 15 residues. Germline CDR1 is SGHRS and CDR2 is YFSETQ. DNA of the CDR3: TGCGCCAGCAGGCCGGGACTAGCGGCCCAAGAGACCCAGTACTTC. It encodes CASRPGLAAQETQYF.

This clonotype was found a few times. V gene TRBV7-2 combines with J gene TRBJ2-3, with D maybe TRBD1 (6 bases). CDR1 is SGHTA and CDR2 is FQGNSA in the germline V gene. This CDR3 is 15 amino acids long. V lost 5 bases and J 1 base, leaving 13 bases between the germline ends. CDR3 DNA sequence: TGTGCCAGCAGCGCAACGGGACATGGCACAGATACGCAGTATTTT. It encodes CASSATGHGTDTQYF.

This clonotype was recorded only once. This chain's CDR3 is CASSSMDREGEQFF. The CDR3 nucleotides are TGTGCCAGCAGTTCCATGGACAGGGAGGGTGAGCAGTTCTTC. V gene TRBV27 combines with J gene TRBJ2-1; D might be TRBD1 (8 bases). V lost 4 bases to trimming and J lost 9 bases, with 16 bases between them. This CDR3 is built from 14 residues. CDR1 and CDR2 from the germline V gene are MNHEY and SMNVEV (reference sequence).

The genes are TRBV2 and TRBJ2-1; TRBD2 matches at 11 bases. CDR1 is SNHLY and CDR2 is FYNNEI in the germline V gene. With 6 bases clipped from V and 8 bases from J, the junction kept 9 bases outside the gene matches. CDR3 length equals 15 residues. Here the CDR3 reads CASSEGSGGADEQFF. As DNA, the CDR3 is TGTGCCAGCAGCGAGGGTAGCGGGGGGGCCGATGAGCAGTTCTTC.

This clonotype has more than one count but fewer than ten. The chain couples TRBV13 to TRBJ1-6, with TRBD1 matching 10 bases. The germline gives CDR1 PRHDT, CDR2 FYEKMQ (reference sequence). The CDR3 is 16 residues long. The trim removed 1 base at V and 9 bases at J, leaving 6 bases unmatched. Here the CDR3 reads CASSLETGTGASPLHF. The DNA of the CDR3 is TGTGCCAGCAGCTTAGAAACCGGGACAGGGGCTTCACCCCTCCACTTT. Drawing the rest from reference TRBV13 and TRBJ1-6, the complete variable domain is AAGVIQSPRHLIKEKRETATLKCYPIPRHDTVYWYQQGPGQDPQFLISFYEKMQSDKGSIPDRFSAQQFSDYHSELNMSSLELGDSALYFCASSLETGTGASPLHFGNGTRLTVT.